The entry below describes one TCR beta chain. V dropped 3 bases and J dropped 1 base, with 9 bases sitting between them. This CDR3 spans 13 amino acids. Germline assignment: CDR1 DFQATT and CDR2 SNEGSKA (reference sequence). This sample is part of a study of T cells in Graves' hyperthyroidism and ophthalmopathy. TCR beta CDR3 region amplification was performed from RNA transcripts. First-round RT-PCR with HTBI primers amplified the TCR CDR3 region. A single record per CDR3 protein comes from TCRdb applying MiXCR to the multiplex PCR reads. The repertoire has approximately 420,000 distinct CDR3 sequences, just under 15% of them found once; the top ten carry roughly 33%.

The sequence was obtained from a woman in her 30s with Graves' hyperthyroidism. Material: blood. J is TRBJ1-1 and V is TRBV20-1; D not certain. In DNA, the CDR3 is TGCAGTGCTAGGGAAAACTGGAACACTGAAGCTTTCTTT. As protein: CSARENWNTEAFF.